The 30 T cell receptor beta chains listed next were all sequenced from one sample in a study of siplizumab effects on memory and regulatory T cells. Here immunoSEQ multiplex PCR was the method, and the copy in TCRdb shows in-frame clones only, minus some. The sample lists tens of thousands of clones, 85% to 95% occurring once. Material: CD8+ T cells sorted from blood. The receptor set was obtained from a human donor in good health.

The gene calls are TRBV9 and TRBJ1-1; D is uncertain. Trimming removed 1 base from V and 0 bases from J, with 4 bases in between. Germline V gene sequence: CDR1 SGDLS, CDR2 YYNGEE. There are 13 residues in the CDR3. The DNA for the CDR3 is TGTGCCAGCAGCGTAATCATGAACACTGAAGCTTTCTTT. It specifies CASSVIMNTEAFF. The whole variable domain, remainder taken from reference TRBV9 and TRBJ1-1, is DSGVTQTPKHLITATGQRVTLRCSPRSGDLSVYWYQQSLDQGLQFLIQYYNGEERAKGNILERFSAQQFPDLHSELNLSSLELGDSALYFCASSVIMNTEAFFGQGTRLTVV.

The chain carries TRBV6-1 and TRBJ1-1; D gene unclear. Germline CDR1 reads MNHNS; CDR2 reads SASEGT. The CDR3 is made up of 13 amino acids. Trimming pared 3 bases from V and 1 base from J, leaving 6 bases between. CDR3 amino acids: CASSDTANTEAFF. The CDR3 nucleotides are TGTGCCAGCAGTGATACGGCGAACACTGAAGCTTTCTTT.

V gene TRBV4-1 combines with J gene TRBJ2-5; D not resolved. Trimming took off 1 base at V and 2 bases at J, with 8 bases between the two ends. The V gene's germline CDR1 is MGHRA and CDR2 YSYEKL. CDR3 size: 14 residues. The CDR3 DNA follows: TGCGCCAGCAGCCAAGGGGCAGGACAAGAGACCCAGTACTTC. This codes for CASSQGAGQETQYF.

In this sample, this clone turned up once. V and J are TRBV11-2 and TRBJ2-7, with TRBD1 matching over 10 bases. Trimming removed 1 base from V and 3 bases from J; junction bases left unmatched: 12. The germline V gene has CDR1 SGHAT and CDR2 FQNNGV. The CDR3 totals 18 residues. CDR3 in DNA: TGTGCCAGCAGCTTAGTTGGGGCGAGTGGGGACAGGGGCTACGAGCAGTACTTC. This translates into CASSLVGASGDRGYEQYF.

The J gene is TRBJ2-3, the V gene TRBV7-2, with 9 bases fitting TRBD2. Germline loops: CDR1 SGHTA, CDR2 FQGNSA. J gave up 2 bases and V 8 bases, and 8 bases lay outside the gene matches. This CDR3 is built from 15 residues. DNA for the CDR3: TGTGCCAGCGAGGATAGCGGGGGCCCCACAGATACGCAGTATTTT. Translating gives CASEDSGGPTDTQYF.

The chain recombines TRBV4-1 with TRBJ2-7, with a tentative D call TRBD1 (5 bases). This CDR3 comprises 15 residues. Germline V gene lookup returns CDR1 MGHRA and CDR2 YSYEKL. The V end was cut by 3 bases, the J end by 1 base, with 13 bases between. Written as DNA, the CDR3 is TGCGCCAGCAGCCACTCGGCAGGGCCATCCTACGAGCAGTACTTC. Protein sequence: CASSHSAGPSYEQYF.

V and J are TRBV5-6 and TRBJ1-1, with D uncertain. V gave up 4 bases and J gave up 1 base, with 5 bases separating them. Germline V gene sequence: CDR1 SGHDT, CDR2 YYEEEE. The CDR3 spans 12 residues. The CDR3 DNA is TGTGCCAGCAGCGTTGAGAACACTGAAGCTTTCTTT. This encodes CASSVENTEAFF. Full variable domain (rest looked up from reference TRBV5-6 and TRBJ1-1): DAGVTQSPTHLIKTRGQQVTLRCSPKSGHDTVSWYQQALGQGPQFIFQYYEEEERQRGNFPDRFSGHQFPNYSSELNVNALLLGDSALYLCASSVENTEAFFGQGTRLTVV.

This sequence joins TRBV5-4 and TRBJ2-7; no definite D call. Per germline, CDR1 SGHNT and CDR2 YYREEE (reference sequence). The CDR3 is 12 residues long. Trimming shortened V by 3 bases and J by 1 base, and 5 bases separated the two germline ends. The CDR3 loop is CASSSSSYEQYF. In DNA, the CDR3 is TGTGCCAGCAGCTCGAGTTCCTACGAGCAGTACTTC.

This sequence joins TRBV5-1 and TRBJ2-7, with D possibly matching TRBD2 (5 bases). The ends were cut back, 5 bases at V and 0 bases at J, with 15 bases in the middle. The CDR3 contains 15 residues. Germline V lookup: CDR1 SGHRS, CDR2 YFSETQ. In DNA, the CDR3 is TGCGCCAGCAGATTCGTAGACCGGGACTCCTACGAGCAGTACTTC. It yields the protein CASRFVDRDSYEQYF.

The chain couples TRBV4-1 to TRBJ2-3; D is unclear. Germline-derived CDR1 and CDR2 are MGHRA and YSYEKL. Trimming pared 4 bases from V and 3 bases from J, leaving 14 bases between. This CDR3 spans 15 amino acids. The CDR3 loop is CASSLPGQFTDTQYF. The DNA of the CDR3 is TGCGCCAGCAGCCTGCCCGGGCAGTTTACAGATACGCAGTATTTT.

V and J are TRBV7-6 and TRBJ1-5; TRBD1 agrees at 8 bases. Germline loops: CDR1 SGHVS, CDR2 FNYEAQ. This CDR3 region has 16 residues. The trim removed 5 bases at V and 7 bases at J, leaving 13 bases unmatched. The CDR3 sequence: CASSPGQGKDYQPQHF. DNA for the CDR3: TGTGCCAGCAGCCCCGGACAGGGAAAGGACTACCAGCCCCAGCATTTT. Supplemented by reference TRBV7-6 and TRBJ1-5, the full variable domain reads GAGVSQSPRYKVTKRGQDVALRCDPISGHVSLYWYRQALGQGPEFLTYFNYEAQQDKSGLPNDRFSAERPEGSISTLTIQRTEQRDSAMYRCASSPGQGKDYQPQHFGDGTRLSIL.

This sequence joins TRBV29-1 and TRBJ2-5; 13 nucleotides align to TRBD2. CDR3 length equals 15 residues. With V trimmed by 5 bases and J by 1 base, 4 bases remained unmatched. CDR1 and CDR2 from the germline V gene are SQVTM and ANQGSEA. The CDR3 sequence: CSVKGLAGIQETQYF. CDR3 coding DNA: TGCAGCGTTAAGGGACTAGCGGGGATCCAAGAGACCCAGTACTTC.

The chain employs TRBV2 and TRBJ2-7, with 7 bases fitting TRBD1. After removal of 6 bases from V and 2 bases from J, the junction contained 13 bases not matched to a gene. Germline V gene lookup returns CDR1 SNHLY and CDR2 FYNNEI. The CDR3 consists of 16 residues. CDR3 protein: CASSLYSGTEPYEQYF. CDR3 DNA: TGTGCCAGCAGCCTTTATTCCGGGACAGAGCCCTACGAGCAGTACTTC.

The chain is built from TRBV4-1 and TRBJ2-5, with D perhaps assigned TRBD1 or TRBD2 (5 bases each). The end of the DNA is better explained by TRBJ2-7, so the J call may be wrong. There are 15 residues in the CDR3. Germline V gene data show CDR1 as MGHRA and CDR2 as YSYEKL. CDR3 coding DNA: TGCGCCAGCAGCCCAGGACCCGGGACCAGCAGCGAGCAGTACTTC. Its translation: CASSPGPGTSSEQYF.

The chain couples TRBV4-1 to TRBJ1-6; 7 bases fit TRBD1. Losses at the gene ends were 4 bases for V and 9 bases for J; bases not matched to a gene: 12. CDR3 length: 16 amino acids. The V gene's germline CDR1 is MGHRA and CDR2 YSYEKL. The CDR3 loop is CASSPSPGQNISPLHF. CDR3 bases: TGCGCCAGCAGCCCGTCGCCGGGACAGAATATTTCACCCCTCCACTTT.

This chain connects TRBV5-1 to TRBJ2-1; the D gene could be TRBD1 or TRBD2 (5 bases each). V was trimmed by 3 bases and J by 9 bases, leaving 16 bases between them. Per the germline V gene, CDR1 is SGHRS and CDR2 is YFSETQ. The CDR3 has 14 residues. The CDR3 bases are TGCGCCAGCAGCTGGGGACCGAGGAGGAGTGAGCAGTTCTTC. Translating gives CASSWGPRRSEQFF.

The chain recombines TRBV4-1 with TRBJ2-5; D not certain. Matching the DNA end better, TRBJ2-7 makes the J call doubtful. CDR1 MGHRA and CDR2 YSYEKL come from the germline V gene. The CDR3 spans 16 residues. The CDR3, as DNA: TGCGCCAGCAGCCAAGAATCATCTAGAATTTACTACGAGCAGTACTTC. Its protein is CASSQESSRIYYEQYF.

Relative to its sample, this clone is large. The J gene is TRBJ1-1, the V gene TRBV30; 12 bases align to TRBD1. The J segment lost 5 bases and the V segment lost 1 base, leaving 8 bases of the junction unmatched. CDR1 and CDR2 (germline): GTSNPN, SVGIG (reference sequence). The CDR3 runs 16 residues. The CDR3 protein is CAWSEHPGQGATEAFF. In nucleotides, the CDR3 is TGTGCCTGGAGTGAGCACCCGGGACAGGGGGCAACTGAAGCTTTCTTT.

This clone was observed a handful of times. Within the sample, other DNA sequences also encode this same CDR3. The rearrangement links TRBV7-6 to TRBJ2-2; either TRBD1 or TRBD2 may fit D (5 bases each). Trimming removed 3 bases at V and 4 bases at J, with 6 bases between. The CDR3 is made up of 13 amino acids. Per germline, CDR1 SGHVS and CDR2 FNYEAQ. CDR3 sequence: CASSFGATGELFF. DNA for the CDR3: TGTGCCAGCAGCTTCGGGGCCACCGGGGAGCTGTTTTTT. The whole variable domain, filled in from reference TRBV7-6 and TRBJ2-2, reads GAGVSQSPRYKVTKRGQDVALRCDPISGHVSLYWYRQALGQGPEFLTYFNYEAQQDKSGLPNDRFSAERPEGSISTLTIQRTEQRDSAMYRCASSFGATGELFFGEGSRLTVL.

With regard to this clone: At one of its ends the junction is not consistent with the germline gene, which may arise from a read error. CDR3 sequence (DNA): TGTGCCGCCAGCACGGGGCAGGCAGATTCCATGCCCCAGCATTTT. Translating it yields CAASTGQADSMPQHF. The chain links TRBV15 to TRBJ1-5; D might be TRBD1 (5 bases). This CDR3 is 15 amino acids long. Germline lookup yields CDR1 LNHNV and CDR2 YYDKDF (reference sequence).

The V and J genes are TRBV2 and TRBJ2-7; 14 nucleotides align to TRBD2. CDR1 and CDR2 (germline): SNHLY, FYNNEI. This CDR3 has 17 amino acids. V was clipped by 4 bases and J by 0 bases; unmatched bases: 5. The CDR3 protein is CASSVGLAGGNSYEQYF. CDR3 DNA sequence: TGTGCCAGCAGTGTAGGACTAGCGGGGGGAAACTCCTACGAGCAGTACTTC.

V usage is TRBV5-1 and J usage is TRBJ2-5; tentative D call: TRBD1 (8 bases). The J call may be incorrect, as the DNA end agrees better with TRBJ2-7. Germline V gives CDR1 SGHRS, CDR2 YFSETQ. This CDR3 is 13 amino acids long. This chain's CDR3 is CASRTGEGYEQYF. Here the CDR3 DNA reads TGCGCCAGCAGGACAGGGGAGGGCTACGAGCAGTACTTC.

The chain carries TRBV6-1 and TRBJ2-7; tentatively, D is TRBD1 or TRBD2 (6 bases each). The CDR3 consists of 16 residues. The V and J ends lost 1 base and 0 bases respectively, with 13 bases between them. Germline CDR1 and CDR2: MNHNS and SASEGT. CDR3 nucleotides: TGTGCCAGCAGTGAAGAGGGGGGAACCATCTCCTACGAGCAGTACTTC. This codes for CASSEEGGTISYEQYF.

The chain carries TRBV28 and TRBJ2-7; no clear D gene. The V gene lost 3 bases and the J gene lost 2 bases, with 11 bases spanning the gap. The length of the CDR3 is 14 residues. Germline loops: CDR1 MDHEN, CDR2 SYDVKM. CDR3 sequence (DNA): TGTGCCAGCAGTTTTTTCAGAGGCGCCTACGAGCAGTACTTC. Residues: CASSFFRGAYEQYF.

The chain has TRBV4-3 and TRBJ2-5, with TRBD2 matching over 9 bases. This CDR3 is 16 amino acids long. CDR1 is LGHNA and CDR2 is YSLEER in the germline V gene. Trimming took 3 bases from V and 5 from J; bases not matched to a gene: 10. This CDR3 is CASSQGLRGGGETQYF. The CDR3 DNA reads TGCGCCAGCAGCCAGGGCCTGCGGGGGGGCGGGGAGACCCAGTACTTC.

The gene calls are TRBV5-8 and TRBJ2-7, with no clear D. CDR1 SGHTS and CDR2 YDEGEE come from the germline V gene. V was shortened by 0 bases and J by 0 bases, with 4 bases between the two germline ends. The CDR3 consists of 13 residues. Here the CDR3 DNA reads TGTGCCAGCAGCTTGGGGAGCTCCTACGAGCAGTACTTC. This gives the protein CASSLGSSYEQYF. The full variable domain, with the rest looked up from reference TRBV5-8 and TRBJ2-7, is EAGVTQSPTHLIKTRGQQATLRCSPISGHTSVYWYQQALGLGLQFLLWYDEGEERNRGNFPPRFSGRQFPNYSSELNVNALELEDSALYLCASSLGSSYEQYFGPGTRLTVT.

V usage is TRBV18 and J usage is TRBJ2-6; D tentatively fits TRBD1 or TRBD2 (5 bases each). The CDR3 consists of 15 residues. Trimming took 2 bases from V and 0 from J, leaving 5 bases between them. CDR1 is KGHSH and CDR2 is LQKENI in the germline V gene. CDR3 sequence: CASSPGTSGANVLTF. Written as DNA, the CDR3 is TGTGCCAGCTCACCAGGGACCTCTGGGGCCAACGTCCTGACTTTC.

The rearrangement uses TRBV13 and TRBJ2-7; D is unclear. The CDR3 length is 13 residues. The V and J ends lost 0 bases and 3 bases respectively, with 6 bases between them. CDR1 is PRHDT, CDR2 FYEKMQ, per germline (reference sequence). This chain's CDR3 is CASSLGRNYEQYF. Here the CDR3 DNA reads TGTGCCAGCAGCTTAGGACGGAACTACGAGCAGTACTTC.

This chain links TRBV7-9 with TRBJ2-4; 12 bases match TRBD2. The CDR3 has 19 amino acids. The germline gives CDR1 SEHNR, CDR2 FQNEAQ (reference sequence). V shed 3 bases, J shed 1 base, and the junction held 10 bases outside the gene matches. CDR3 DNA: TGTGCCAGCAGCTTCTTTTCGCTAGCGGGGGGGCCCGCCAAAAACATTCAGTACTTC. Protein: CASSFFSLAGGPAKNIQYF.

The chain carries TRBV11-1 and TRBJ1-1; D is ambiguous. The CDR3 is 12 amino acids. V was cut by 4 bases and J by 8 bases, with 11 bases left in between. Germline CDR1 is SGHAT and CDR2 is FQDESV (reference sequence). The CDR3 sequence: CASSSLTWEAFF. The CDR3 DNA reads TGTGCCAGCAGCTCTCTGACCTGGGAAGCTTTCTTT.